This is a list of T cell receptor beta chains from one sample in a study of blood T cell repertoires in COVID-19. TCRdb's table, derived via immunoSEQ multiplex PCR, lists solely in-frame clones and lacks some. This table holds around 220,000 clones, approximately 86% found once. The material sequenced was PBMCs or T cells enriched from blood (not recorded which). The source of these receptors is a woman in her forties or fifties with acute COVID-19. CDR3s include the opening cysteine and the closing phenylalanine or tryptophan. Each record gives: D gene, J gene, CDR3 length, clone size, V gene, CDR3 protein, CDR3 DNA. The D gene is left open where the match is weak. Size tells how often a clone was seen (once, few, many) or the class of an expanded clone, and some rows leave it out.

d_call: .; j_call: TRBJ1-2; cdr3_length: 14; clone_size: once; v_call: TRBV5-1; cdr3_aa: CASSFSGEEGGYTF; cdr3_nt: TGCGCCAGCAGCTTTTCCGGGGAAGAGGGTGGCTACACCTTC
d_call: TRBD2; j_call: TRBJ2-3; cdr3_length: 16; clone_size: .; v_call: TRBV11-2; cdr3_aa: CASSFTSGASTDTQYF; cdr3_nt: TGTGCCAGCAGCTTCACTAGCGGAGCTAGCACAGATACGCAGTATTTT
d_call: TRBD1; j_call: TRBJ1-6; cdr3_length: 16; clone_size: .; v_call: TRBV10-3; cdr3_aa: CAISESGQGTRSPLHF; cdr3_nt: TGTGCCATCAGTGAGTCGGGACAGGGGACTCGGTCACCCCTCCACTTT
d_call: TRBD2; j_call: TRBJ2-1; cdr3_length: 16; clone_size: .; v_call: TRBV9; cdr3_aa: CASSETSGRSYNEQFF; cdr3_nt: TGTGCCAGCAGCGAGACTAGCGGGCGATCCTACAATGAGCAGTTCTTC
d_call: TRBD2; j_call: TRBJ2-5; cdr3_length: 18; clone_size: .; v_call: TRBV4-1; cdr3_aa: CASSQWRGSNTGQETQYF; cdr3_nt: TGCGCCAGCAGCCAATGGCGCGGGAGTAATACCGGCCAAGAGACCCAGTACTTC
d_call: TRBD1; j_call: TRBJ2-2; cdr3_length: 16; clone_size: .; v_call: TRBV27; cdr3_aa: CASCSGTGGLGGELFF; cdr3_nt: TGTGCCAGCTGCTCCGGGACAGGGGGCTTAGGCGGGGAGCTGTTTTTT
d_call: TRBD2; j_call: TRBJ2-7; cdr3_length: 13; clone_size: .; v_call: TRBV5-5; cdr3_aa: CASALAGGPEQYF; cdr3_nt: TGTGCCAGCGCCCTAGCGGGAGGGCCCGAGCAGTACTTC
d_call: TRBD2; j_call: TRBJ2-5; cdr3_length: 15; clone_size: .; v_call: TRBV29-1; cdr3_aa: CSVEGFLAGGETQYF; cdr3_nt: TGCAGCGTTGAAGGGTTCCTAGCGGGGGGGGAGACCCAGTACTTC
d_call: TRBD2; j_call: TRBJ2-7; cdr3_length: 17; clone_size: few; v_call: TRBV6-2/TRBV6-3; cdr3_aa: CASSSIPWTSGSYEQYF; cdr3_nt: TGTGCCAGCAGTTCCATACCTTGGACTAGCGGGAGTTACGAGCAGTACTTC
d_call: .; j_call: TRBJ1-2; cdr3_length: 10; clone_size: once; v_call: TRBV29-1; cdr3_aa: CSVAQDGYTF; cdr3_nt: TGCAGCGTGGCCCAAGATGGCTACACCTTC
d_call: .; j_call: TRBJ2-2; cdr3_length: 13; clone_size: .; v_call: TRBV3-1/TRBV3-2; cdr3_aa: CASSRLGAGELFF; cdr3_nt: TGTGCCAGCAGTAGACTCGGCGCCGGGGAGCTGTTTTTT